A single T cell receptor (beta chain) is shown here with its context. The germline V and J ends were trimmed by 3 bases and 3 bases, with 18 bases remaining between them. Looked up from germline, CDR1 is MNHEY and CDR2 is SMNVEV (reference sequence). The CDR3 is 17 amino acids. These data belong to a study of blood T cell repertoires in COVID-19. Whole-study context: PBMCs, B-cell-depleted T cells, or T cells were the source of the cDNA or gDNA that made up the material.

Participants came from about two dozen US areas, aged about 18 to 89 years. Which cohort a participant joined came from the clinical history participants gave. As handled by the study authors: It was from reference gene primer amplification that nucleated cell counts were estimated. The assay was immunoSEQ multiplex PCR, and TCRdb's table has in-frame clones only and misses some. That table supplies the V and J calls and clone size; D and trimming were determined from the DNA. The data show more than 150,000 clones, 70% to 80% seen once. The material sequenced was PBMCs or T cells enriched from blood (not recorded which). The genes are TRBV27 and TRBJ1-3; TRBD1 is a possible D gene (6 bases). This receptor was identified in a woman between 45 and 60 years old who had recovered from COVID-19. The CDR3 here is CASSFQSPGQGGNTIYF. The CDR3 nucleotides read TGTGCCAGCAGTTTCCAATCCCCGGGACAAGGTGGAAACACCATATATTTT.